This is a list of T cell receptor beta chains from one sample in a study of cytomegalovirus exposure and HLA in healthy donors. Using immunoSEQ multiplex PCR, the repertoire was profiled, and TCRdb retains in-frame clones only, with some absent. In the table there are approximately 160,000 clones, roughly 80% of which are singletons. Material: PBMCs. The receptors were sampled from a man aged 50 to 59 in good health and CMV-seropositive. The CDR3 runs from the conserved cysteine through the conserved F or W. The D gene is left open where the match is weak. Clone size, where shown, is once, few, many, or a class for clones that have expanded.

j_call: TRBJ1-5
d_call: NA
v_call: TRBV9
clone_size: NA
cdr3_nt: TGTGCCAGCAGCGTAGGAGTTGGGGAGGGAGATCAGCCCCAGCATTTT
cdr3_aa: CASSVGVGEGDQPQHF

j_call: TRBJ2-1
d_call: NA
v_call: TRBV2
clone_size: NA
cdr3_nt: TGTGCCAGCAGTGAATCGCGTACCCCCGCCTACAATGAGCAGTTCTTC
cdr3_aa: CASSESRTPAYNEQFF

j_call: TRBJ2-7
d_call: TRBD1
v_call: TRBV27
clone_size: NA
cdr3_nt: TGTGCCAGCATGCAGGGGGCCTACGAGCAGTACTTC
cdr3_aa: CASMQGAYEQYF

j_call: TRBJ1-1
d_call: NA
v_call: TRBV30
clone_size: NA
cdr3_nt: TGTGCCTGGACGGGAATGAACACTGAAGCTTTCTTT
cdr3_aa: CAWTGMNTEAFF

j_call: TRBJ1-2
d_call: TRBD1
v_call: TRBV27
clone_size: NA
cdr3_nt: TGTGCCAGCAGTTACCGACAGGGAGTTTATGGCTACACCTTC
cdr3_aa: CASSYRQGVYGYTF

j_call: TRBJ2-7
d_call: NA
v_call: TRBV29-1
clone_size: NA
cdr3_nt: TGCAGCGTTGAAGAGGCGGGGTCCGAGCAGTACTTC
cdr3_aa: CSVEEAGSEQYF

j_call: TRBJ1-1
d_call: NA
v_call: TRBV7-6
clone_size: NA
cdr3_nt: TGTGCCAGCAGCTTAGTAGGAGGAGGGAACACTGAAGCTTTCTTT
cdr3_aa: CASSLVGGGNTEAFF

j_call: TRBJ2-6
d_call: NA
v_call: TRBV30
clone_size: NA
cdr3_nt: TGTGCCTGGTCAGAAAACTCTGGGGCCAACGTCCTGACTTTC
cdr3_aa: CAWSENSGANVLTF

j_call: TRBJ2-5
d_call: TRBD1
v_call: TRBV5-4
clone_size: NA
cdr3_nt: TGTGCCTTCGGGCAGGGGGACGGGGAGACCCAGTACTTC
cdr3_aa: CAFGQGDGETQYF

j_call: TRBJ2-3
d_call: NA
v_call: TRBV2
clone_size: NA
cdr3_nt: TGTGCCAGCACCCCAACAGATACGCAGTATTTT
cdr3_aa: CASTPTDTQYF

j_call: TRBJ1-1
d_call: TRBD1
v_call: TRBV25-1
clone_size: few
cdr3_nt: TGTGCCAGCAGCAGGGGGCGGGACACTGAAGCTTTCTTT
cdr3_aa: CASSRGRDTEAFF

j_call: TRBJ2-5
d_call: TRBD1
v_call: TRBV7-8
clone_size: NA
cdr3_nt: TGTGCCAGCAGCTTATGGCGACCGGGACAGCGCTTCCAAGAGACCCAGTACTTC
cdr3_aa: CASSLWRPGQRFQETQYF

j_call: TRBJ2-2
d_call: TRBD2
v_call: TRBV9
clone_size: NA
cdr3_nt: TGTGCCAGCAGCGTAGTCAGCGGGGGGGCCTCGGTGGGGGAGCTGTTTTTT
cdr3_aa: CASSVVSGGASVGELFF

j_call: TRBJ2-2
d_call: TRBD2
v_call: TRBV5-4
clone_size: NA
cdr3_nt: TGTGCCAGCAGCTTGGCCGCCAGCGGGAGAATCATCGGGGAGCTGTTTTTT
cdr3_aa: CASSLAASGRIIGELFF

j_call: TRBJ2-2
d_call: TRBD2
v_call: TRBV5-1
clone_size: NA
cdr3_nt: TGCGCCAGCAGCGTCGTAGCGGGAGGTCGCGGTAGCACCGGGGAGCTGTTTTTT
cdr3_aa: CASSVVAGGRGSTGELFF